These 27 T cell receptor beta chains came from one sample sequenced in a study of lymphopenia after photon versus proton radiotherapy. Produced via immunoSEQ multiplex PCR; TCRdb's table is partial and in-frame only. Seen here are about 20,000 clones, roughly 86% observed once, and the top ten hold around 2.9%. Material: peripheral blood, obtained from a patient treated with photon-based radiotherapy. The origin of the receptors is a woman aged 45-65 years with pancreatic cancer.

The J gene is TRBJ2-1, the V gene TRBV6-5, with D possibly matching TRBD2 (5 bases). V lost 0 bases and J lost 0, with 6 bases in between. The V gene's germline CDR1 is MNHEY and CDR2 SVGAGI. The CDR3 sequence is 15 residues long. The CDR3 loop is CASSYSRASYNEQFF. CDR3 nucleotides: TGTGCCAGCAGTTACTCGAGGGCCTCCTACAATGAGCAGTTCTTC.

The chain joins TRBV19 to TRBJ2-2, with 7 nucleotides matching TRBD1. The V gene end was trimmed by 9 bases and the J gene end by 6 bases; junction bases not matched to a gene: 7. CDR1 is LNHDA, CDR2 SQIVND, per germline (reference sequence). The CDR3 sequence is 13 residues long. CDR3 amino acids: CASRPTGPGELFF. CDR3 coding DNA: TGTGCCAGCCGACCGACAGGGCCCGGGGAGCTGTTTTTT.

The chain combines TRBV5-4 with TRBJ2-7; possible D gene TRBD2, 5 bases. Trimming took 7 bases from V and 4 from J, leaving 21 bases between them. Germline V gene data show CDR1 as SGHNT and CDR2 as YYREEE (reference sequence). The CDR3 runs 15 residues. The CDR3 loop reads CASQSSVGVDYEQYF. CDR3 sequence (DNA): TGTGCCAGCCAAAGCTCAGTGGGAGTGGATTACGAGCAGTACTTC.

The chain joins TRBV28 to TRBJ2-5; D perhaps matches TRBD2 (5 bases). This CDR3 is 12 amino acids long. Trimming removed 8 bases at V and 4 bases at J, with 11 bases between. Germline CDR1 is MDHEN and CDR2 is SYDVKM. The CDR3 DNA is TGTGCCAGCCGGGGTAGGATAGAGACCCAGTACTTC. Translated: CASRGRIETQYF.

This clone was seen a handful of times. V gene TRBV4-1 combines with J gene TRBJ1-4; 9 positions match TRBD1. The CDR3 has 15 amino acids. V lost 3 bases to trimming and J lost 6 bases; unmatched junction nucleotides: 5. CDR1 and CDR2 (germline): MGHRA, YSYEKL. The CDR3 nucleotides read TGCGCCAGCAGCCAGGCGACAGGGGGGTATGAAAAACTGTTTTTT. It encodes CASSQATGGYEKLFF.

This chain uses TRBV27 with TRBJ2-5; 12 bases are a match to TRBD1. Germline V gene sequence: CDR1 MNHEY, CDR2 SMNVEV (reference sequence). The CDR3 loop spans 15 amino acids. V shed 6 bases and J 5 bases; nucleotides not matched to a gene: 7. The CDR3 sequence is CASRVGQGAGETQYF. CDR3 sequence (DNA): TGTGCCAGCAGGGTGGGACAGGGGGCCGGGGAGACCCAGTACTTC.

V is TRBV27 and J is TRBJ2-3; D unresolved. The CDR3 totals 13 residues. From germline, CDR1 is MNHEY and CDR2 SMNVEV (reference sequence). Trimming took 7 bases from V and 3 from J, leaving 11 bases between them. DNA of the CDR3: TGTGCCAGCACCTTCTATGGAACAGATACGCAGTATTTT. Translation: CASTFYGTDTQYF.

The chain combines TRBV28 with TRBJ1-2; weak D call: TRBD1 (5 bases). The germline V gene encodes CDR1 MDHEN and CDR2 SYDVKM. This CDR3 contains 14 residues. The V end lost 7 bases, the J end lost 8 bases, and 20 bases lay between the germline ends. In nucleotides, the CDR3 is TGTGCCAGCATGCCCGATCTCAGGGTACGGGGCTACACCTTC. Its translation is CASMPDLRVRGYTF.

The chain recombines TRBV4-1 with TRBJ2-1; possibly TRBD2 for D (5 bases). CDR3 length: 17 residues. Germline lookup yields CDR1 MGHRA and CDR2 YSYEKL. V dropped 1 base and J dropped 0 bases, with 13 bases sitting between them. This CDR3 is CASSQGSSASSYNEQFF. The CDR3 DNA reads TGCGCCAGCAGCCAAGGGAGTAGCGCGAGCTCCTACAATGAGCAGTTCTTC.

The DNA of the CDR3 is TGTGCCAGCAGTCCGACAGGGGGAGAGGAAAAACTGTTTTTT. It encodes CASSPTGGEEKLFF. The chain combines TRBV27 with TRBJ1-4, with TRBD1 matching over 9 bases. CDR3 length equals 14 residues. With 5 bases clipped from V and 8 bases from J, the junction kept 6 bases outside the gene matches. CDR1 is MNHEY, CDR2 SMNVEV, per germline (reference sequence).

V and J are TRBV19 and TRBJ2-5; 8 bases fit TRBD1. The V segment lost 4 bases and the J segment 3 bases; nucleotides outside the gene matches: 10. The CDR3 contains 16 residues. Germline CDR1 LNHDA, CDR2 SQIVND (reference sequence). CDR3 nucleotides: TGTGCCAGTAGTAAAGGACAGGGTTCCACCGAAGAGACCCAGTACTTC. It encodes CASSKGQGSTEETQYF.

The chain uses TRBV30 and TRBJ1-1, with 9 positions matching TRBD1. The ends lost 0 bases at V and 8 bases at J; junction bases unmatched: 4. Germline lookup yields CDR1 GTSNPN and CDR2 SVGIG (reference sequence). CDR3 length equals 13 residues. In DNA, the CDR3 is TGTGCCTGGAGTGTGGGGACAGGGAGGGAAGCTTTCTTT. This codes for CAWSVGTGREAFF.

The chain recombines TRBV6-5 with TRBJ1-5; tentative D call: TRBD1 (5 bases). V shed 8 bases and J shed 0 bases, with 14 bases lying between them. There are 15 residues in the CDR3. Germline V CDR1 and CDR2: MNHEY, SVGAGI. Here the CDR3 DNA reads TGTGCCAGCCGTGGTGGGGGTAATAGCAATCAGCCCCAGCATTTT. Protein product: CASRGGGNSNQPQHF.

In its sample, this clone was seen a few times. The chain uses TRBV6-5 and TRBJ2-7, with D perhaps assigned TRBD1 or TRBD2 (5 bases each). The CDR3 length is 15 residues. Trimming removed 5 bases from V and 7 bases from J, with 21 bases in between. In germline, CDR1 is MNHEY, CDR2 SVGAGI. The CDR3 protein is CASSKRGVGVREQYF. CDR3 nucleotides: TGTGCCAGCAGTAAAAGAGGGGTGGGGGTTCGGGAGCAGTACTTC.

The chain's CDR3 is CASTSSTGGETHYGYTF. CDR3 DNA: TGCGCCAGCACCTCTTCGACAGGGGGTGAAACCCACTATGGCTACACCTTC. The chain links TRBV5-1 to TRBJ1-2, with 9 bases fitting TRBD1. This CDR3 region has 17 residues. The V segment lost 6 bases and the J segment 3 bases; nucleotides outside the gene matches: 15. From germline, CDR1 is SGHRS and CDR2 YFSETQ.

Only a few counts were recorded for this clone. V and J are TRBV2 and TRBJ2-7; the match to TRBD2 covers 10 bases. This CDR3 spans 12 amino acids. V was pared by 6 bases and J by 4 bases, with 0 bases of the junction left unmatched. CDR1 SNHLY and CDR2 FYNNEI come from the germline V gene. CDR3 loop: CASRGLAYEQYF. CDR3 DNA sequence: TGTGCCAGCAGGGGACTAGCGTACGAGCAGTACTTC.

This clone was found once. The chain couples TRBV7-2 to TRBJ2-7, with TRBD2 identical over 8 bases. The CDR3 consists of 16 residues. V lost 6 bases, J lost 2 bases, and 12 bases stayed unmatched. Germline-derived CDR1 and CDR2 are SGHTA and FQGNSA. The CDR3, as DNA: TGTGCCAGCAGGCCTTGGGGGAGCGGGAGTCCCTACGAGCAGTACTTC. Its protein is CASRPWGSGSPYEQYF.

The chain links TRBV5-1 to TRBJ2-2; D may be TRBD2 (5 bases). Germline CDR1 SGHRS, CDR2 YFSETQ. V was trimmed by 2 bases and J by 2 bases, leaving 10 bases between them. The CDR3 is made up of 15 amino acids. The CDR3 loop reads CASSFGNQNTGELFF. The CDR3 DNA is TGCGCCAGCAGCTTCGGGAACCAAAACACCGGGGAGCTGTTTTTT.

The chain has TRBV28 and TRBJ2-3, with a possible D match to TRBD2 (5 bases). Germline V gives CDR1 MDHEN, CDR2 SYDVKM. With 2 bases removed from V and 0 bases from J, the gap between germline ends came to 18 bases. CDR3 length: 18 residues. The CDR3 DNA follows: TGTGCCAGCAGTTTAACCGTTCTAGCTGAGGCGAGCACAGATACGCAGTATTTT. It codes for CASSLTVLAEASTDTQYF.

CDR3 amino acids: CASGLAGSTDTQYF. The CDR3 DNA reads TGTGCCAGCGGACTAGCGGGGAGCACAGATACGCAGTATTTT. The gene calls are TRBV7-3 and TRBJ2-3, with 12 nucleotides matching TRBD2. CDR3 length equals 14 residues. V lost 8 bases to trimming and J lost 0 bases; unmatched junction nucleotides: 0. CDR1 is SGHTA and CDR2 is FQGTGA in the germline V gene.

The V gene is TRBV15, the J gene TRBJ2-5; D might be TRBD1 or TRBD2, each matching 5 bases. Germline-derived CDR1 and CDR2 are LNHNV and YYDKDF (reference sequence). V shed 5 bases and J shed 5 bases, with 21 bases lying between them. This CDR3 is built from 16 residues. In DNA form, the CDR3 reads TGTGCCACCAGCGAGAAGTGGGGGTCCGGCGCGGAGACCCAGTACTTC. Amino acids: CATSEKWGSGAETQYF.

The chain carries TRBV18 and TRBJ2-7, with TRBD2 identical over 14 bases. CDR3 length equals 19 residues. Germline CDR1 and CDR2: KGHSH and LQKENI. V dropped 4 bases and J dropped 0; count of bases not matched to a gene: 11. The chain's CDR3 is CASSLRGLAGEISSYEQYF. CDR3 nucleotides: TGTGCCAGCTCACTTCGGGGACTAGCGGGAGAGATCAGCTCCTACGAGCAGTACTTC.

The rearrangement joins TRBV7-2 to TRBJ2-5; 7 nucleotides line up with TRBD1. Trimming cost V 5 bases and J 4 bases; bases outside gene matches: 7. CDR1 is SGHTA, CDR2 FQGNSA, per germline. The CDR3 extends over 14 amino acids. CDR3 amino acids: CASSPDRAGETQYF. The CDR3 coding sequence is TGTGCCAGCAGCCCCGACAGGGCGGGAGAGACCCAGTACTTC.

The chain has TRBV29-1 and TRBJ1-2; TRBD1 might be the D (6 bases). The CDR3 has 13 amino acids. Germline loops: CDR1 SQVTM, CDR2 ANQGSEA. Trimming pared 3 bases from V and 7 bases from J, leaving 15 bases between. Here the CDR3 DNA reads TGCAGCGTTGAGGAACAGGGTGTAACTGGCTACACCTTC. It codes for CSVEEQGVTGYTF.

CDR3 region: CASSLAGTRKELFF. CDR3 nucleotide sequence: TGTGCCAGCAGCTTGGCGGGGACTCGGAAGGAGCTGTTTTTT. The chain has TRBV5-6 and TRBJ2-2, with D possibly matching TRBD2 (6 bases). V lost 0 bases and J 10 bases, leaving 13 bases between the germline ends. Germline values: CDR1 SGHDT, CDR2 YYEEEE. The CDR3 consists of 14 residues.

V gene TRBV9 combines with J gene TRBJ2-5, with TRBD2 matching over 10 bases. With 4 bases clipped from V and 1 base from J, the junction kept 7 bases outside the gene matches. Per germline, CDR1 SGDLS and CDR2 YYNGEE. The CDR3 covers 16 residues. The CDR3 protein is CASSISIAGGQETQYF. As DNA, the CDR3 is TGTGCCAGCAGCATATCAATAGCGGGGGGCCAAGAGACCCAGTACTTC.

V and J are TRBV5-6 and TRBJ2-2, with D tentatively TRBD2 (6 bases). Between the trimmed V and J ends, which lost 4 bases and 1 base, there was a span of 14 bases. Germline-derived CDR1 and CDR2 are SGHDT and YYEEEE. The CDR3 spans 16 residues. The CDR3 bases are TGTGCCAGCAGCCTAGTCGGAGGGCGGAACACCGGGGAGCTGTTTTTT. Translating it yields CASSLVGGRNTGELFF.